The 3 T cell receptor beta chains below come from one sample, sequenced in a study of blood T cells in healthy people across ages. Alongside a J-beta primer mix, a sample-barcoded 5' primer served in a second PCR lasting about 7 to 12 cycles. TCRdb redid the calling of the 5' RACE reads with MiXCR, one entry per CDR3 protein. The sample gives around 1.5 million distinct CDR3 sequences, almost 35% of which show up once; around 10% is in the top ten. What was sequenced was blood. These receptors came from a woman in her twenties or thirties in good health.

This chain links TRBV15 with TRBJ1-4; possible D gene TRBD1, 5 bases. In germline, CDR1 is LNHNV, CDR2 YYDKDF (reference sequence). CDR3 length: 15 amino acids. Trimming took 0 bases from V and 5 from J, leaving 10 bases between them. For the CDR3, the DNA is TGTGCCACCAGCAGAGATCCCCAGGGAAATGAAAAACTGTTTTTT. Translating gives CATSRDPQGNEKLFF.

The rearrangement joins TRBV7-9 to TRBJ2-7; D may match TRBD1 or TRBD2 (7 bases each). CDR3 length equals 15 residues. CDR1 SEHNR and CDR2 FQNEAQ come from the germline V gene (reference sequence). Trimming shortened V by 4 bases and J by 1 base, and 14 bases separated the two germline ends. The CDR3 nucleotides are TGTGCCAGCAGCTCTATCAGGGGGGGATCCTACGAGCAGTACTTC. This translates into CASSSIRGGSYEQYF.

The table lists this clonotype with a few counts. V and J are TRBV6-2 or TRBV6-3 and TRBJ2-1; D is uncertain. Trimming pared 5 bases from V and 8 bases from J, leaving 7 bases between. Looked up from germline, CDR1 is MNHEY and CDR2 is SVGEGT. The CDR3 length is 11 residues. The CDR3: CASSPYDEQFF. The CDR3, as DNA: TGTGCCAGCAGTCCATATGATGAGCAGTTCTTC.